This is a list of T cell receptor beta chains from one sample in a study of control samples from healthy donors and cancer patients. Only in-frame clones appear in the TCRdb table, and some are missing; sequencing was by immunoSEQ multiplex PCR. The sample lists tens of thousands of clones, about 87% occurring once. The specimen sequenced was blood. These TCRs come from a man aged 50-59 years in good health. CDR3s include the opening cysteine and the closing phenylalanine or tryptophan.

j_call: TRBJ1-3; v_call: TRBV19; cdr3_aa: CASSISLSSGNTIYF
j_call: TRBJ2-5; v_call: TRBV19; cdr3_aa: CASRELAGQETQYF
j_call: TRBJ2-3; v_call: TRBV7-3; cdr3_aa: CASSPGLAEATDTQYF
j_call: TRBJ1-4; v_call: TRBV29-1; cdr3_aa: CSVDPLGGSEKLFF
j_call: TRBJ1-3; v_call: TRBV15; cdr3_aa: CATSRDLGNTIYF
j_call: TRBJ2-3; v_call: TRBV3-1/TRBV3-2; cdr3_aa: CASSQTQGVADTQYF
j_call: TRBJ1-3; v_call: TRBV4-3; cdr3_aa: CASSQEASSGNTIYF
j_call: TRBJ2-5; v_call: TRBV7-6; cdr3_aa: CASSQGSGQETQYF
j_call: TRBJ2-7; v_call: TRBV5-3; cdr3_aa: CARSLNDTIYEQYF
j_call: TRBJ2-1; v_call: TRBV7-2; cdr3_aa: CASSPGQGANNEQFF
j_call: TRBJ1-3; v_call: TRBV3-1/TRBV3-2; cdr3_aa: CASSPKDRDGNTIYF
j_call: TRBJ1-1; v_call: TRBV10-3; cdr3_aa: CAISGDFSTEAFF
j_call: TRBJ1-5; v_call: TRBV12-3/TRBV12-4; cdr3_aa: CASSLGQHQPQHF
j_call: TRBJ1-4; v_call: TRBV14; cdr3_aa: CASSQDIVGEKLFF
j_call: TRBJ2-7; v_call: TRBV20-1; cdr3_aa: CSARGSWGQYF
j_call: TRBJ1-3; v_call: TRBV4-3; cdr3_aa: CASSQALASSGNTIYF
j_call: TRBJ2-5; v_call: TRBV28; cdr3_aa: CASSLGLLGGVGKTQYF
j_call: TRBJ2-3; v_call: TRBV7-2; cdr3_aa: CASSPGLAGGRGDTQYF
j_call: TRBJ1-1; v_call: TRBV6-5; cdr3_aa: CASSRGRNTEAFF
j_call: TRBJ1-2; v_call: TRBV30; cdr3_aa: CACTGGEGYTF
j_call: TRBJ2-5; v_call: TRBV7-3; cdr3_aa: CASSLNRGSWETQYF
j_call: TRBJ1-6; v_call: TRBV27; cdr3_aa: CASSLGTVNSPLHF
j_call: TRBJ1-2; v_call: TRBV19; cdr3_aa: CASLELSGFGYTF
j_call: TRBJ2-3; v_call: TRBV12-5; cdr3_aa: CASGSLPDGLTSTDTQYF
j_call: TRBJ2-4; v_call: TRBV5-6; cdr3_aa: CASADWVFLAKNIQYF
j_call: TRBJ1-1; v_call: TRBV4-1; cdr3_aa: CASSQGQVTEAFF
j_call: TRBJ1-5; v_call: TRBV7-8; cdr3_aa: CASSYIEPSQPQHF
j_call: TRBJ1-2; v_call: TRBV4-1; cdr3_aa: CASSQVSGIGYGYTF
j_call: TRBJ1-2; v_call: TRBV18; cdr3_aa: CASSPPSGWDYGYTF
j_call: TRBJ1-4; v_call: TRBV19; cdr3_aa: CASSLRQGSEKLFF
j_call: TRBJ1-5; v_call: TRBV4-3; cdr3_aa: CASSPRQGGDQPQHF
j_call: TRBJ1-1; v_call: TRBV5-1; cdr3_aa: CASSPGTGYTEAFF
j_call: TRBJ1-5; v_call: TRBV13; cdr3_aa: CASSSRQGDQPQHF
j_call: TRBJ1-1; v_call: TRBV11-3; cdr3_aa: CASSLTRYTEAFF
j_call: TRBJ2-7; v_call: TRBV6-5; cdr3_aa: CASRKTSGRTYEQYF
j_call: TRBJ1-1; v_call: TRBV2; cdr3_aa: CASSKQGADTEAFF
j_call: TRBJ2-7; v_call: TRBV4-3; cdr3_aa: CASSRGRGRAVDEQYF
j_call: TRBJ2-5; v_call: TRBV3-1/TRBV3-2; cdr3_aa: CASSPWNRVETQYF